These 7 T cell receptor beta chains were sequenced from one sample in a study of T cell changes during pregnancy in multiple sclerosis. This table comes from immunoSEQ multiplex PCR, and its TCRdb copy is limited to in-frame clones, with some not included. The sample contains 70,000 to 80,000 clones, 85% to 95% of which appear only once. This material consisted of peripheral blood, taken in the first trimester of pregnancy. The receptor set was obtained from a female donor with multiple sclerosis, enrolled in a pregnancy study.

This chain connects TRBV6-1 to TRBJ1-5; D is unclear. Between the trimmed V and J ends, which lost 8 bases and 7 bases, there was a span of 15 bases. This CDR3 comprises 13 residues. Germline CDR1 is MNHNS and CDR2 is SASEGT. The CDR3, as DNA: TGTGCCAGCGCAGACTTGGAGCACCAGCCCCAGCATTTT. Translation gives CASADLEHQPQHF.

The rearrangement links TRBV6-1 to TRBJ2-1; TRBD1 is a possible D gene (5 bases). The CDR3 loop spans 13 amino acids. With 6 bases removed from V and 6 bases from J, the gap between germline ends came to 12 bases. CDR1 MNHNS and CDR2 SASEGT come from the germline V gene. Here the CDR3 DNA reads TGTGCCAGCAGCGTCAGGGAATTCAATGAGCAGTTCTTC. Its translation is CASSVREFNEQFF.

The chain links TRBV27 to TRBJ2-7; D is possibly TRBD1 (6 bases). V dropped 8 bases and J dropped 4 bases, with 12 bases sitting between them. The germline gives CDR1 MNHEY, CDR2 SMNVEV (reference sequence). The CDR3 length is 12 residues. The CDR3 DNA follows: TGTGCCAGCGGGACAACGGCTTACGAGCAGTACTTC. It translates to CASGTTAYEQYF.

The V call is TRBV18, the J call TRBJ2-7; the match to TRBD1 covers 9 bases. Germline V CDR1 and CDR2: KGHSH, LQKENI. This CDR3 comprises 16 residues. The V segment lost 5 bases and the J segment 0 bases; nucleotides outside the gene matches: 8. The CDR3 nucleotides are TGTGCCAGCTCAGACCGGGGGACAGGGTTCTCCTACGAGCAGTACTTC. The encoded protein is CASSDRGTGFSYEQYF.

Here the CDR3 reads CASRSGTGGSYEQYF. CDR3 DNA sequence: TGTGCCAGCAGATCCGGGACAGGGGGTTCGTACGAGCAGTACTTC. This chain connects TRBV5-6 to TRBJ2-7, with TRBD1 identical over 11 bases. Per germline, CDR1 SGHDT and CDR2 YYEEEE. The CDR3 is made up of 15 amino acids. V lost 5 bases to trimming and J lost 4 bases; unmatched junction nucleotides: 8.

The chain carries TRBV28 and TRBJ2-7; weak D call: TRBD1 (6 bases). Looked up from germline, CDR1 is MDHEN and CDR2 is SYDVKM. The CDR3 sequence is 15 residues long. The V and J ends lost 3 bases and 6 bases respectively, with 18 bases between them. CDR3 nucleotides: TGTGCCAGCAGTTTTTTCTCGTCAGGGGAAGGCGAGCAGTACTTC. Protein sequence: CASSFFSSGEGEQYF.

Only one count was recorded for this clone. The CDR3 region has the DNA TGCGCCAGCAGTCCGGGACTAGCGAGGAGCTCCTACGAGCAGTACTTC. Translated: CASSPGLARSSYEQYF. The chain carries TRBV10-2 and TRBJ2-7; 10 bases align to TRBD2. The germline V gene has CDR1 WSHSY and CDR2 SAAADI. J was trimmed by 0 bases and V by 5 bases; bases with no gene match: 7. The CDR3 is made up of 16 amino acids.